Shown below are 11 T cell receptor beta chains from a single sample sequenced in a study of T cell responses to AZD1222 COVID-19 vaccine. Measured with immunoSEQ multiplex PCR; TCRdb has only the in-frame clones, and not every one. The repertoire holds 100,000 to 150,000 clones, with roughly 92% as singletons. Sequenced here: peripheral blood, sampled 28 days after the second AZD1222 dose. The source of these receptors is an adult who received the AZD1222 COVID-19 vaccine.

CDR3 amino acids: CASSLVLSSTDTQYF. The CDR3 coding sequence is TGCGCCAGCAGCTTGGTACTTAGTAGCACAGATACGCAGTATTTT. This chain connects TRBV5-1 to TRBJ2-3; D not certain. The CDR3 has 15 amino acids. Per the germline V gene, CDR1 is SGHRS and CDR2 is YFSETQ. With 0 bases removed from V and 0 bases from J, the gap between germline ends came to 8 bases.

The chain uses TRBV9 and TRBJ2-1; D may be TRBD1 (6 bases). CDR1 is SGDLS and CDR2 is YYNGEE in the germline V gene. V was cut by 9 bases and J by 7 bases, with 17 bases left in between. The CDR3 runs to 13 residues. The chain's CDR3 is CANHNREGNEQFF. CDR3 coding DNA: TGTGCCAACCATAACAGGGAAGGAAATGAGCAGTTCTTC.

The genes are TRBV19 and TRBJ2-2, with 10 bases identical to TRBD2. This CDR3 is 20 amino acids long. Germline CDR1 and CDR2: LNHDA and SQIVND (reference sequence). J lost 1 base, V lost 3 bases, and 14 bases had no gene match. CDR3 residues: CASSMILGLAGVGNTGELFF. The CDR3 DNA reads TGTGCCAGTAGTATGATCCTCGGGCTAGCGGGAGTCGGGAACACCGGGGAGCTGTTTTTT.

The rearrangement joins TRBV10-3 to TRBJ1-1; 9 bases line up with TRBD1. This CDR3 has 14 amino acids. Germline V gene lookup returns CDR1 ENHRY and CDR2 SYGVKD. V was pared by 6 bases and J by 6 bases, with 8 bases of the junction left unmatched. The CDR3, as DNA: TGTGCCATCAGCCCCCGGGACAGGGACGCTGAAGCTTTCTTT. Its protein product is CAISPRDRDAEAFF.

This sequence joins TRBV19 and TRBJ1-2, with D hard to call. V was pared by 5 bases and J by 3 bases, with 10 bases between. The CDR3 extends over 13 amino acids. Germline V CDR1 and CDR2: LNHDA, SQIVND (reference sequence). The CDR3 loop is CASSPTSDYGYTF. The CDR3 DNA reads as TGTGCCAGTAGTCCAACGTCGGACTATGGCTACACCTTC.

The rearrangement links TRBV7-2 to TRBJ1-5, with TRBD1 matching over 7 bases. V was pared by 6 bases and J by 3 bases, with 8 bases of the junction left unmatched. The CDR3 is made up of 15 amino acids. The germline CDR1 and CDR2 sequences are SGHTA and FQGNSA. CDR3: CASSKDRVFNQPQHF. The CDR3 nucleotides read TGTGCCAGCAGTAAAGACAGGGTCTTCAATCAGCCCCAGCATTTT.

The J gene is TRBJ2-2, the V gene TRBV7-2; TRBD1 matches at 7 bases. The V gene's germline CDR1 is SGHTA and CDR2 FQGNSA. The length of the CDR3 is 14 residues. J was trimmed by 4 bases and V by 6 bases; bases with no gene match: 5. CDR3 in amino acids: CASRSAGGTGELFF. In DNA form, the CDR3 reads TGTGCCAGCAGGTCGGCAGGGGGCACCGGGGAGCTGTTTTTT.

The chain has TRBV3-1 (or the pseudogene TRBV3-2) and TRBJ1-4; the match to TRBD1 covers 8 bases. This CDR3 is 15 amino acids long. Germline CDR1 reads LGHDT; CDR2 reads YNNKEL (reference sequence). V was pared by 1 base and J by 13 bases, with 11 bases of the junction left unmatched. In nucleotides, the CDR3 is TGTGCCAGCAGCCAAGGCTCGGGGGACAGGTCGAGACTGTTTTTT. This codes for CASSQGSGDRSRLFF.

The rearrangement joins TRBV19 to TRBJ1-4; no reliable D call. The CDR3 contains 15 residues. Germline V gene sequence: CDR1 LNHDA, CDR2 SQIVND (reference sequence). V shed 5 bases and J shed 4 bases, with 14 bases lying between them. CDR3 in amino acids: CASSYNAWGNEKLFF. As DNA, the CDR3 is TGTGCCAGTAGTTACAACGCGTGGGGTAATGAAAAACTGTTTTTT.

The chain joins TRBV5-4 to TRBJ2-5, with TRBD1 identical over 8 bases. The CDR3 has 14 amino acids. Germline CDR1 and CDR2: SGHNT and YYREEE (reference sequence). The V and J ends lost 4 bases and 5 bases, in that order; junction bases with no gene match: 7. The DNA for the CDR3 is TGTGCCAGCAGCACTCAGGGGGCTTGGGAGACCCAGTACTTC. Translating gives CASSTQGAWETQYF.

The rearrangement links TRBV5-1 to TRBJ1-2; no definite D call. Trimming took 0 bases from V and 3 from J, leaving 12 bases between them. This CDR3 is built from 15 residues. The V gene's germline CDR1 is SGHRS and CDR2 YFSETQ. CDR3 amino acids: CASSLAVGRDYGYTF. CDR3 DNA sequence: TGCGCCAGCAGCTTGGCGGTAGGGCGAGACTATGGCTACACCTTC.